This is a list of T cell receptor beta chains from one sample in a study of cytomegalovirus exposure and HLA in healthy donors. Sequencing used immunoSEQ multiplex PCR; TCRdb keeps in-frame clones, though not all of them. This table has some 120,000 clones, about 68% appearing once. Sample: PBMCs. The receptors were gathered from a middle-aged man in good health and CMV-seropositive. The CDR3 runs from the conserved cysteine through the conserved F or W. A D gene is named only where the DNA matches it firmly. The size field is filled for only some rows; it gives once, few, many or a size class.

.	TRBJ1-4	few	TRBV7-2	CASSLIFGEENEKLFF	TGTGCCAGCAGCTTAATCTTCGGTGAGGAGAATGAAAAACTGTTTTTT
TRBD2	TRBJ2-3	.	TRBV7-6	CASSLGASGVADTQYF	TGTGCCAGCAGCTTAGGGGCTAGCGGGGTCGCAGATACGCAGTATTTT
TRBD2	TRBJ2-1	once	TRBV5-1	CASLALAGAVEQFF	TGCGCCAGCCTCGCTCTAGCGGGGGCTGTTGAGCAGTTCTTC
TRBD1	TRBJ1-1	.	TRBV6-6	CASRTPGQGNTEAFF	TGTGCCAGCAGAACACCGGGACAGGGGAACACTGAAGCTTTCTTT
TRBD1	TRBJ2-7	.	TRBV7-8	CASSPWTGKYEQYF	TGTGCCAGCAGCCCCTGGACAGGGAAGTACGAGCAGTACTTC
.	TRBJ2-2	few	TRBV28	CASIEGGDTGELFF	TGTGCCAGCATAGAGGGCGGAGACACCGGGGAGCTGTTTTTT
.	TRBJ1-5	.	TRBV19	CASSTEGDQPQHF	TGTGCCAGTAGTACCGAAGGGGATCAGCCCCAGCATTTT
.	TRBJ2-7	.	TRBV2	CASLPPPGNPWEQYF	TGTGCCAGCTTACCTCCACCGGGGAACCCTTGGGAGCAGTACTTC
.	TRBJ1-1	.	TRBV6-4	CASSDGWASEAFF	TGTGCCAGCAGTGATGGTTGGGCATCTGAAGCTTTCTTT
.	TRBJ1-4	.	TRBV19	CASSPTYRVEKLFF	TGTGCCAGTAGTCCAACCTACCGGGTCGAAAAACTGTTTTTT